This section outlines one T cell receptor (beta chain) sequence together with its context. Germline CDR1 reads ENHRY; CDR2 reads SYGVKD. The CDR3 extends over 15 amino acids. V was pared by 10 bases and J by 5 bases, with 6 bases of the junction left unmatched. The sample belongs to a study of blood T cell repertoires in COVID-19. The wider study: From T cells, B-cell-depleted T cells, or PBMCs came the material, which was cDNA or gDNA.

Authors' data handling: Quantification of nucleated cells was approximated via reference gene primer amplification. Profiling relied on immunoSEQ multiplex PCR, and the TCRdb table lists in-frame clones only, not all of them. That table gives V, J and clone size, and the DNA gave D and trimming. The table shows about 150,000 clones, with around 83% occurring only once. The sample was peripheral blood. This chain joins TRBV10-3 and TRBJ2-3; 16 bases are a match to TRBD2. The sequence derives from a woman of 80 years or more with acute or convalescent COVID-19. CDR3 nucleotide sequence: TGTGCCACGGGGACTAGCGGGGGGGCCGGAGATACGCAGTATTTT. Protein: CATGTSGGAGDTQYF.